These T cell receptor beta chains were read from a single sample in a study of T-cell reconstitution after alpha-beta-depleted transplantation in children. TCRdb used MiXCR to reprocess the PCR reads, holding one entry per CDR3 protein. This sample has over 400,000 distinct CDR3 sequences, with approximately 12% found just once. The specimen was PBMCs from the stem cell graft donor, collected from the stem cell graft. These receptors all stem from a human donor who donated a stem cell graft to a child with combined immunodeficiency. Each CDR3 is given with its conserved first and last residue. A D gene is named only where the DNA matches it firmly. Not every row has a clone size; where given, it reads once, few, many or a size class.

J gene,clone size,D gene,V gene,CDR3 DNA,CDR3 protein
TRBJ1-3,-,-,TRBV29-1,TGCAGCGGGCGGGGCTCTGGAAACACCATATATTTT,CSGRGSGNTIYF
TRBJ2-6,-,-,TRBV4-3,TGCGCCAGCAGCCAAGTAATTGGGAGCGGGGCCAACGTCCTGACTTTC,CASSQVIGSGANVLTF
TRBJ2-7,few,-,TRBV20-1,TGCAGTGCCCCCTGGACGGTCGGCTACGAGCAGTACTTC,CSAPWTVGYEQYF
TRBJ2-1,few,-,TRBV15,TGTGCCACCAGCAGAGATAACAACAGAAACAATGAGCAGTTCTTC,CATSRDNNRNNEQFF
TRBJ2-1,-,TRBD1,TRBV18,TGTGCCAGCTCACGCGCTACAGGGGGCGGCTACAATGAGCAGTTCTTC,CASSRATGGGYNEQFF
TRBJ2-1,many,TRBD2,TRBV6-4,TGTGCCAGCAGTGAGGGAGCGGGGGACCCGTACAATGAGCAGTTCTTC,CASSEGAGDPYNEQFF
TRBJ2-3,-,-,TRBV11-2,TGTGCCAGCAGCTCCAGAGCAGGGTTTAGCACAGATACGCAGTATTTT,CASSSRAGFSTDTQYF
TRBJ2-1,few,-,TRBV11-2,TGTGCCAGCAGCTCCTACTACAGGGATGAGCAGTTCTTC,CASSSYYRDEQFF
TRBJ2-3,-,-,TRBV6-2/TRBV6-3,TGTGCCAGCAGCCTACTGGACGACCTCACAGATACGCAGTATTTT,CASSLLDDLTDTQYF
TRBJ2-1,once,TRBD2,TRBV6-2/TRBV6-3,TGTGCCAGCAGAGTAGAGCGGGGGAGCAATGAGCAGTTCTTC,CASRVERGSNEQFF